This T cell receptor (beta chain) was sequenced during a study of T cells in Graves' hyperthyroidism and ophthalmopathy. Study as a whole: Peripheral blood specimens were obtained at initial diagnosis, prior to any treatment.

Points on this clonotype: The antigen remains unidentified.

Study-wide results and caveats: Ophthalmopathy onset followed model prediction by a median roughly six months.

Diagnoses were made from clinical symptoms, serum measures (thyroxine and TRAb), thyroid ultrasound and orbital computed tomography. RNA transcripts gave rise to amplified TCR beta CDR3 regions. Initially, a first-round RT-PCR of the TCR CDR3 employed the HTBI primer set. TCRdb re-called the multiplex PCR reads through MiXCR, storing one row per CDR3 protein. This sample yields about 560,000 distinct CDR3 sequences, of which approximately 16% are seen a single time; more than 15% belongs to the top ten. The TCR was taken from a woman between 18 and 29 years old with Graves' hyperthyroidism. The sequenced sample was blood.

The CDR3 coding sequence is TGCAGCGTTTCCAGGGGAGGAAACACTGAAGCTTTCTTT. Translated: CSVSRGGNTEAFF. The chain is built from TRBV29-1 and TRBJ1-1; tentative D call: TRBD1 (6 bases). There are 13 residues in the CDR3. V shed 5 bases and J shed 2 bases, with 12 bases lying between them. Germline values: CDR1 SQVTM, CDR2 ANQGSEA. The full variable domain, rest sourced from reference TRBV29-1 and TRBJ1-1, is SAVISQKPSRDICQRGTSLTIQCQVDSQVTMMFWYRQQPGQSLTLIATANQGSEATYESGFVIDKFPISRPNLTFSTLTVSNMSPEDSSIYLCSVSRGGNTEAFFGQGTRLTVV.